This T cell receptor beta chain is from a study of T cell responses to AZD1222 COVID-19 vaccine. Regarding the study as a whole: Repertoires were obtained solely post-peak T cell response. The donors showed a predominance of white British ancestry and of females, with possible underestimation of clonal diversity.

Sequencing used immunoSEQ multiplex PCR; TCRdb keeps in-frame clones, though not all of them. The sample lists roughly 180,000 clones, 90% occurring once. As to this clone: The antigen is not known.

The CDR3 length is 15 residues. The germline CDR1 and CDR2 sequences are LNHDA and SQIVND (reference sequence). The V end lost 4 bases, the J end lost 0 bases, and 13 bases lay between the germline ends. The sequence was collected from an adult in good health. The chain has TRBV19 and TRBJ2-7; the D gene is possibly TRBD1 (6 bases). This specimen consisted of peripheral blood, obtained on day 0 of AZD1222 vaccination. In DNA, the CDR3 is TGTGCCAGTAGTACGGACAGATCGTCCTCCTACGAGCAGTACTTC. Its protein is CASSTDRSSSYEQYF.